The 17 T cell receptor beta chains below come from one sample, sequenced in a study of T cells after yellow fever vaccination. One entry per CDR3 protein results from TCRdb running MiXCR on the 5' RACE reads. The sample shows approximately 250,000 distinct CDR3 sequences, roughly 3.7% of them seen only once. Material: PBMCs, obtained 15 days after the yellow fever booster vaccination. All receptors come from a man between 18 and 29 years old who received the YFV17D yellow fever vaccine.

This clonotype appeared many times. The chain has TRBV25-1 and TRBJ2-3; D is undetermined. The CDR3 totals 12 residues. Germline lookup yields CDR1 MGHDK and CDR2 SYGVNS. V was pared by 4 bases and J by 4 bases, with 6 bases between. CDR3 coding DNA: TGTGCCAGCAGTGGGAATCCAGATACGCAGTATTTT. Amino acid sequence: CASSGNPDTQYF.

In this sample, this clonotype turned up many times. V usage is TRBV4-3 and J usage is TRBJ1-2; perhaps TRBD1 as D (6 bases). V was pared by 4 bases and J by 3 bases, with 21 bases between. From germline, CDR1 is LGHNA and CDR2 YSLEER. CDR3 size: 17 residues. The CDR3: CASSLTGQGGADYGYTF. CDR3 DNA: TGCGCCAGCAGCCTCACGGGACAAGGGGGAGCCGACTATGGCTACACCTTC.

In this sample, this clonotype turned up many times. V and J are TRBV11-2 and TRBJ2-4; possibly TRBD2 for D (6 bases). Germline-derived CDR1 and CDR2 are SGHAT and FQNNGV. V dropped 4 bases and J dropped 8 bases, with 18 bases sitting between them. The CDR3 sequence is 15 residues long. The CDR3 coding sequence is TGTGCCAGCAGCTGGGGGGTAGTGGGTAGGCACATTCAGTACTTC. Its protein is CASSWGVVGRHIQYF.

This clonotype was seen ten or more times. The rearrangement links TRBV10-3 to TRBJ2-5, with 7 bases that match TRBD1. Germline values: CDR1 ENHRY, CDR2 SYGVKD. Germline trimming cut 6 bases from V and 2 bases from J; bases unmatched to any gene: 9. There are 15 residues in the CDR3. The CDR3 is CAIRQSQTGQETQYF. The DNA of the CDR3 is TGTGCCATCAGGCAAAGCCAGACAGGGCAAGAGACCCAGTACTTC.

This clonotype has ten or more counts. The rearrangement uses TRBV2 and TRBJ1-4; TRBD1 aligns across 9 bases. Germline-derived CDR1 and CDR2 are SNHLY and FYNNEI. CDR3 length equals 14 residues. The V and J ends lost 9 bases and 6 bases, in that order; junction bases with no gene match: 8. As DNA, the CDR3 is TGTGCCAGAGGGGGGACAGGGTCCGATGAAAAACTGTTTTTT. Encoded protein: CARGGTGSDEKLFF.

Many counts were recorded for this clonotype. The CDR3 sequence is CASSPLRRGTEVELFF. DNA for the CDR3: TGTGCCAGCTCACCCCTTCGCCGGGGGACCGAGGTTGAACTGTTTTTT. The rearrangement joins TRBV18 to TRBJ1-4; possible D gene TRBD1, 5 bases. The V and J ends lost 3 bases and 12 bases respectively, with 23 bases between them. This CDR3 comprises 16 residues. Germline V gene data show CDR1 as KGHSH and CDR2 as LQKENI.

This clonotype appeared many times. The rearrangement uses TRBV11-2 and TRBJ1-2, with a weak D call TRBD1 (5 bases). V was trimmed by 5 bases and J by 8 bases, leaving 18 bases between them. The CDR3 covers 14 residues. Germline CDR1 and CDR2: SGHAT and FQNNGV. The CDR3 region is CASSKGTGEEGYTF. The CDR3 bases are TGTGCCAGCAGCAAAGGGACGGGGGAAGAGGGCTACACCTTC. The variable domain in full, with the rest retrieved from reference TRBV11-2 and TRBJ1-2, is EAGVAQSPRYKIIEKRQSVAFWCNPISGHATLYWYQQILGQGPKLLIQFQNNGVVDDSQLPKDRFSAERLKGVDSTLKIQPAKLEDSAVYLCASSKGTGEEGYTFGSGTRLTVV.

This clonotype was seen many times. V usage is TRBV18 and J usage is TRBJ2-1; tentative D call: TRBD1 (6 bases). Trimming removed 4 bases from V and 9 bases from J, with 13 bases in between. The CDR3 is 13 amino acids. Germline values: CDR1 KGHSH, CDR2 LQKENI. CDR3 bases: TGTGCCAGCTCACTACGCGCGGACAGTGAGCAGTTCTTC. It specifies CASSLRADSEQFF.

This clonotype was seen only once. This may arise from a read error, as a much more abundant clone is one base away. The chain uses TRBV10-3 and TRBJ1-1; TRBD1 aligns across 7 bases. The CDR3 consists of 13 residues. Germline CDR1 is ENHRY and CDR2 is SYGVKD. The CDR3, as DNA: TGTGCCGCGGCGGGACAGATGAACTCTGAAGCTTTCTTT. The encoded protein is CAAAGQMNSEAFF.

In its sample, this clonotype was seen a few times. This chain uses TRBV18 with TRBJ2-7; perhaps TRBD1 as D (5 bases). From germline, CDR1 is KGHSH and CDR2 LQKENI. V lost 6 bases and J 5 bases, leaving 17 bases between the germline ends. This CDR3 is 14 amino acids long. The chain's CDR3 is CASSATASINEQYV. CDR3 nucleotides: TGTGCCAGCTCGGCGACAGCCTCCATTAACGAGCAGTACGTC.

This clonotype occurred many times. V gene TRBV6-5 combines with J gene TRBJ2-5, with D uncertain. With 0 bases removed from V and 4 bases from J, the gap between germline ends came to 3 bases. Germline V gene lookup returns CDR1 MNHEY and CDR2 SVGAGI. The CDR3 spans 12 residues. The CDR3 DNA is TGTGCCAGCAGTTACTCGGGAGAGACCCAGTACTTC. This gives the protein CASSYSGETQYF.

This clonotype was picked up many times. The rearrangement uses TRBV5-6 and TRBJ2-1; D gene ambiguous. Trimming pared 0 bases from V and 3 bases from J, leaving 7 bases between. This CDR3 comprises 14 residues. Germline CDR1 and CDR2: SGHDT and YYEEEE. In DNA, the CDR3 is TGTGCCAGCAGCTTGGAGACTTACTACAATGAGCAGTTCTTC. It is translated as CASSLETYYNEQFF. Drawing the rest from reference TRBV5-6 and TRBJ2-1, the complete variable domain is DAGVTQSPTHLIKTRGQQVTLRCSPKSGHDTVSWYQQALGQGPQFIFQYYEEEERQRGNFPDRFSGHQFPNYSSELNVNALLLGDSALYLCASSLETYYNEQFFGPGTRLTVL.

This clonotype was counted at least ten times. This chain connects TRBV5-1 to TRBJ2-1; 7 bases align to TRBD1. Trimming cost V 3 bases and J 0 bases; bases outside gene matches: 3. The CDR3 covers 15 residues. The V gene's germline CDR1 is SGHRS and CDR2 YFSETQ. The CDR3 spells CASSSGTASYNEQFF. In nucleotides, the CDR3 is TGCGCCAGCAGCTCAGGGACAGCCTCCTACAATGAGCAGTTCTTC.

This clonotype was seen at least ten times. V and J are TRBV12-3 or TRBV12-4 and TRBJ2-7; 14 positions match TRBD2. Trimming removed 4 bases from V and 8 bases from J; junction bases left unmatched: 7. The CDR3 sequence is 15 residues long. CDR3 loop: CASSSSGLAGVQQYF. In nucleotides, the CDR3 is TGTGCCAGCAGTTCCTCGGGACTAGCGGGGGTTCAGCAGTACTTC.

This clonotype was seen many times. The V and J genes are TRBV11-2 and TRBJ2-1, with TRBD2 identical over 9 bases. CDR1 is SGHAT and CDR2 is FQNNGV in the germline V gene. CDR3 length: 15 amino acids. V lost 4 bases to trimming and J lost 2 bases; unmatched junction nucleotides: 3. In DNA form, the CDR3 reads TGTGCCAGCAGCTCCGTAGCGGGGGCCTACAATGAGCAGTTCTTC. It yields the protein CASSSVAGAYNEQFF.

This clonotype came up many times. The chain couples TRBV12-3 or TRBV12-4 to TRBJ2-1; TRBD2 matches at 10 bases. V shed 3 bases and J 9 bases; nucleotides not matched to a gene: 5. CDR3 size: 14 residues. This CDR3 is CASSFSGGRREQFF. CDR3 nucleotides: TGTGCCAGCAGTTTTAGCGGGGGGAGGCGTGAGCAGTTCTTC.

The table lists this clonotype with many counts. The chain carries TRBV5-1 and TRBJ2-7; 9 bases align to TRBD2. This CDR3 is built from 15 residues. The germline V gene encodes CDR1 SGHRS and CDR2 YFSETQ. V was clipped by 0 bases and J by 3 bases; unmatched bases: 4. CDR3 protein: CASSLEAGGIYEQYF. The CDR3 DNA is TGCGCCAGCAGCTTGGAGGCGGGGGGGATCTACGAGCAGTACTTC. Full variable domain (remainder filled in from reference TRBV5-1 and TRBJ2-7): KAGVTQTPRYLIKTRGQQVTLSCSPISGHRSVSWYQQTPGQGLQFLFEYFSETQRNKGNFPGRFSGRQFSNSRSEMNVSTLELGDSALYLCASSLEAGGIYEQYFGPGTRLTVT.